This TCR beta chain came from a study of T cells in Graves' hyperthyroidism and ophthalmopathy. Diagnostic decisions used clinical symptoms, serum thyroxine and TRAb, thyroid ultrasound and orbital computed tomography. RNA transcripts gave rise to amplified TCR beta CDR3 regions. The TCR CDR3 was amplified in a first-round RT-PCR using the HTBI primer set. TCRdb redid the calling of the multiplex PCR reads with MiXCR, one entry per CDR3 protein. The sample holds about 380,000 distinct CDR3 sequences, approximately 18% seen once. This receptor was obtained from a man younger than 30 with Graves' ophthalmopathy. Sequencing used blood.

The CDR3 nucleotides are TGTGCCAGCAGTGACTCGCCGGGGGGCGTAAATGAGCAGTTCTTC. Protein sequence: CASSDSPGGVNEQFF. The chain combines TRBV6-4 with TRBJ2-1; TRBD2 might be the D (7 bases). Between the trimmed V and J ends, which lost 0 bases and 7 bases, there was a span of 13 bases. Germline V CDR1 and CDR2: MRHNA, SNTAGT. The CDR3 contains 15 residues.